This is a list of T cell receptor beta chains from one sample in a study of blood T cells in healthy people across ages. TCRdb reanalysed the 5' RACE reads using MiXCR and keeps one entry per CDR3 protein. The top ten clones hold around 0.75% of a sample with over a million distinct CDR3 sequences, roughly a quarter of them seen once. The same data also went into a second study, on T cells of mothers and their children.

Material: blood. All receptors derive from a girl aged 2-10 years in good health. Each CDR3 is given without its conserved first and last residue.

cdr3_aa v_call cdr3_length j_call
SVVGGKLLYNEQF TRBV29-1 13 NA
SVSGGETQY TRBV29-1 9 TRBJ2-5
ASSRERGPTDTQY TRBV4-2 13 TRBJ2-3
ASSQDRGYEQY TRBV4-3 11 TRBJ2-7
ASTPMGARELF TRBV27 11 TRBJ2-2
AISGGRDNSPLH TRBV10-3 12 TRBJ1-6
ASSPRLVEETQY TRBV28 12 TRBJ2-5
ASSLRVGANVLT TRBV7-6 12 TRBJ2-6
ASSQGGFQPQH TRBV6-2/TRBV6-3 11 TRBJ1-5
ASSTRTTWMSRETQY TRBV7-9 15 TRBJ2-5
ASSLSTGTTNNEQF TRBV5-1 14 TRBJ2-1
ASSQENEVAQH TRBV4-1 11 TRBJ1-5
ASSPRGQGISQPQH TRBV7-2 14 TRBJ1-5
ASSDRDNSPLR TRBV2 11 TRBJ1-6
ASTGMRESGELF TRBV28 12 TRBJ2-2
ASSPSPDGRVADTQY TRBV7-3 15 TRBJ2-3
ASSSGQGGQETQY TRBV11-2 13 TRBJ2-5
SARQLVGTDTQY TRBV20-1 12 TRBJ2-3
ASSDDVINEQF TRBV4-2 11 TRBJ2-1
SVVPVYMNTEAF TRBV29-1 12 TRBJ1-1
ASSLEGADLPTDTQY TRBV5-1 15 TRBJ2-3
AIDGGGDEQF TRBV10-3 10 TRBJ2-1
ASSQTSGRYEQY TRBV4-1 12 NA
ASSQDYPSNQPQH TRBV4-3 13 TRBJ1-5
ASSTPDTQY TRBV7-9 9 TRBJ2-3
SASLLKSGAEETQY TRBV20-1 14 TRBJ2-5
ASSMGRNTEAF TRBV19 11 TRBJ1-1
ASSPSLVGGKNTGELF TRBV9 16 TRBJ2-2
ASSPLPGIRDYEQY TRBV28 14 TRBJ2-7
ASSLQALYGYT TRBV2 11 TRBJ1-2
ASSPFLQGDGQY TRBV28 12 TRBJ2-4
AGSPQVEETQY TRBV7-9 11 TRBJ2-5
RPSYRYVQPQH TRBV20-1 11 TRBJ1-5
ASSKNVRNEQF TRBV7-8 11 TRBJ2-1
ASSQESRAGVDEQF TRBV4-1 14 NA
ASSLSYVQY TRBV28 9 TRBJ2-5
ALDPGRYNSGANVLT TRBV6-1 15 TRBJ2-6
ASSQGVDYGYT TRBV18 11 TRBJ1-2